This T cell receptor (beta chain) was captured by sequencing in a study of CD8+ T cells in alopecia areata. About the research overall: At a dose of 5 to 10 mg twice daily, oral tofacitinib was given to treated patients.

Overall study results and limits: Normal skin contains resident alphabeta T cells, and these are also sequenced in scalp samples.

Both peripheral blood and punch biopsies of lesional scalp skin were obtained from patients who had alopecia areata. This clone was recorded a few times. Its matching antigen is unknown. Trimming cost V 3 bases and J 8 bases, with 2 bases left between them. The germline V gene has CDR1 SQVTM and CDR2 ANQGSEA. This CDR3 is built from 9 residues. In each case, RNA was isolated and then reverse transcribed into cDNA as the sequencing template. The assay was immunoSEQ multiplex PCR, and TCRdb's table has in-frame clones only and misses some. The data show 200,000 to 250,000 clones, 65% to 70% seen once. The chain has TRBV29-1 and TRBJ2-1; D unresolved. The sequencing used CD4+ T cells sorted from blood, collected at week 0. The sequence derives from a human donor with alopecia areata. The CDR3 DNA reads as TGCAGCGTTGACGATGAGCAGTTCTTC. It encodes CSVDDEQFF.